This TCR beta chain appears in the sequencing data of a study of blood T cell repertoires in COVID-19. Study overall: From T cells, B-cell-depleted T cells, or PBMCs came the material, which was cDNA or gDNA.

As processed by the authors: It was from reference gene primer amplification that nucleated cell counts were estimated. Method: immunoSEQ multiplex PCR; TCRdb's copy keeps in-frame clones and lacks some. V, J and clone size reflect that table, while D and trimming were determined from the DNA. This table holds about 190,000 clones, roughly 88% found once. Looked up from germline, CDR1 is WNHNN and CDR2 is SYGVQD (reference sequence). V shed 4 bases, J shed 7 bases, and the junction held 5 bases outside the gene matches. This CDR3 region has 14 residues. The receptor was derived from a man aged 40-49 years with acute COVID-19. The sample consisted of PBMCs or T cells enriched from blood (not recorded which). The chain couples TRBV10-1 to TRBJ1-4; the match to TRBD1 covers 8 bases. For the CDR3, the DNA is TGCGCCAGCAGTGCTGACAGGGGTGGTGAAAAACTGTTTTTT. This codes for CASSADRGGEKLFF.